This entry features one T cell receptor beta chain sequence. Its antigen is not identified. CDR3 size: 15 residues. V dropped 5 bases and J dropped 0 bases, with 11 bases sitting between them. The germline CDR1 and CDR2 sequences are LNHDA and SQIVND (reference sequence). This sample stems from a study of T cell responses to AZD1222 COVID-19 vaccine. Notes on the study in general: In a largely white British group with more females than males, clonal diversity was possibly underestimated. Dominant at 160-218 and 743-854, vaccine-associated CD4 TCRs also spanned spike. Only a handful of individuals given AZD1222 were seropositive at baseline.

The protocol was immunoSEQ multiplex PCR, while the TCRdb copy is restricted to in-frame clones and leaves out a portion. The sample consists of 150,000 to 200,000 clones, roughly 94% of them appearing once. The specimen was peripheral blood, collected 28 days after the second AZD1222 dose. The clonotype comes from an adult who received the AZD1222 COVID-19 vaccine. The V gene is TRBV19, the J gene TRBJ1-5, with a tentative D call TRBD1 (5 bases). The CDR3, as DNA: TGTGCCAGTAGTGTTCAGGGTTATAGCAATCAGCCCCAGCATTTT. This sequence encodes CASSVQGYSNQPQHF.